Only a few counts were recorded for the clone carrying this T cell receptor (beta chain). The lymph nodes were axillary draining lymph nodes from breast cancer patients. This entry is derived from a study of breast tumors, draining lymph nodes, adjacent tissues. TCRdb processed the multiplex PCR reads anew with MiXCR; each CDR3 protein has one entry. Among 75,000 to 100,000 distinct CDR3 sequences, about 21% were seen once, and the ten largest hold 2% to 2.5%. This CDR3 region has 15 residues. Germline V gene sequence: CDR1 GTSNPN, CDR2 SVGIG (reference sequence). V gave up 2 bases and J gave up 5 bases; unmatched junction bases: 12.

V usage is TRBV30 and J usage is TRBJ2-7, with 7 positions matching TRBD2. The specimen sequenced was axillary lymph node tissue. The sequence derives from a female donor with breast cancer. Some clones in this sample may be carry-over from other donors' samples. This CDR3 is CAWSRVWAGVDEQYF. CDR3 bases: TGTGCCTGGAGTAGGGTTTGGGCGGGAGTCGACGAGCAGTACTTC.